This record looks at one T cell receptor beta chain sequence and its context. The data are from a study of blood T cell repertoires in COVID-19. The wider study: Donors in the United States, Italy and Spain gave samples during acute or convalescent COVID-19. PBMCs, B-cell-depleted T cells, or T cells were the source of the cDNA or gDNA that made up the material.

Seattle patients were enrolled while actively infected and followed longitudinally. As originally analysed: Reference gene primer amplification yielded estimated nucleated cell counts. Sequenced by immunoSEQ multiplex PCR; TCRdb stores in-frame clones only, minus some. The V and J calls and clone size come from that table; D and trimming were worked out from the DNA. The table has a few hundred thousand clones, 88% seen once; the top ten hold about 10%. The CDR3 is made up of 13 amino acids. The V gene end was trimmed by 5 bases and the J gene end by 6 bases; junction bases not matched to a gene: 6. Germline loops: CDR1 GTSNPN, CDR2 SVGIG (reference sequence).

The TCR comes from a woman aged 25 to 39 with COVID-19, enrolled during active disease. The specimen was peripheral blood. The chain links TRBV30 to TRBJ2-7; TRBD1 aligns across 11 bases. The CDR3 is CAWQRDRGTEQYF. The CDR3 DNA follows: TGTGCCTGGCAACGGGACAGGGGGACCGAGCAGTACTTC.